Detailed here is one T cell receptor beta chain. Its target antigen remains unknown. No base-level quality is on record; no much larger clone is a single base apart. TCR beta CDR3 regions were amplified from RNA transcripts. The TCR CDR3 was subjected to a first round of RT-PCR using the HTBI primer set and the Qiagen OneStep RT-PCR kit. Libraries were constructed in a second round of multiplex PCR, after which size selection and purification were performed. Sequencing of the libraries was done on an Illumina HiSeq2000 using paired-end 100 bp reads. On the study's bioinformatics: SOAPnuke was used to process the raw data, removing reads that contained adapters or uncalled bases, had a mean Phred below 15, or lacked an exact match to the constant primer or identifier. COPE v1.2.5 was used to merge the high-quality paired reads, and each unique nucleotide sequence was defined as a clonotype. Clonotypes were aligned to IMGT TRBV, TRBD and TRBJ reference segments using MiTCR v1.1. The analysis included only V-J combinations with a frequency above 0.0001, which together covered about 99% of the repertoires. The TCS score was defined as the ratio of F50 (clonal expansion) to E x V (chaos), calculated using BLOSUM62-based TCRdist between CDR3 peptides within each V-J. Welch's t-statistics and random forest reduced around 520 V-J features to fewer than 15, which were used in a naive Bayes classifier (R e1071). TCRdb itself trimmed the public reads at Q25 with fastp, ran MiXCR and retained productive beta chains. Rows are combined by CDR3 protein, so each entry shows the most common genes and DNA. Clone size and V and J calls follow TCRdb, not the original study. Recorded for this sample are around 520,000 distinct CDR3 sequences; 13% to 15% of them occurred a single time. Jointly, the top ten make up less than 20% of the sample.

Stable Graves' hyperthyroidism was defined as the absence of progression to ophthalmopathy over 18 months of follow-up. Hyperthyroidism patients were newly diagnosed, with disease duration under 2 months, and aged 18 to 65 years. The study excluded patients with uncontrolled infections, other autoimmune diseases, pregnancy or lactation. Diagnoses were based on clinical symptoms, serum thyroxine and TRAb, thyroid ultrasound and orbital computed tomography. PBMCs were isolated from about 10 ml of fresh peripheral blood by Ficoll-Paque density gradient centrifugation. Total RNA was extracted using Trizol reagent, and RNA quality was assessed on an Agilent 2100 Bioanalyzer. Inclusive of the bounding cysteine and phenylalanine, the CDR3 is 14 residues long. The read is trimmed to its CDR3 DNA, 42 bases read in frame from base 1. A distance of 7 bases separates the germline ends of V and J, which lose 2 bases and 3 bases respectively. Sequences MNHEY (CDR1) and SMNVEV (CDR2) are obtained from the germline V gene (reference sequence).

The sample comes from a study of T cells in Graves' hyperthyroidism and ophthalmopathy (dated by TCRdb to about 2019). Concerning the study at large: Peripheral blood was sampled at the time of initial diagnosis, prior to any treatment. To identify TCR V-J signatures that set the groups apart, the researchers used a discovery cohort of about a hundred patients, made up of 40 to 45 with Graves' ophthalmopathy and 57 with stable Graves' hyperthyroidism. Prospective prediction of ophthalmopathy was tested in an independent validation cohort consisting of some 19 hyperthyroidism patients and 15 or so patients who later progressed to ophthalmopathy. The roughly 91 discovery patients were randomly split 7:3 into training and test sets. Thyroid tissue and blood T-cell repertoires from over 5 Graves' hyperthyroidism patients were also compared in the study. After sampling, hyperthyroidism patients received methimazole starting at 30 mg daily, and ophthalmopathy patients received high-dose intravenous methylprednisolone. TCR Vbeta CDR3 sequencing of some 140 peripheral blood samples (under 45 ophthalmopathy, about 80 hyperthyroidism and about 17 progressor patients) is reported in the paper.

Here is what the overall study found, with its caveats: Most expanded thyroid clonotypes (frequency above 0.001) were also detected in blood, a finding suggesting that blood repertoires may reflect thyroid immune responses. In validation, the model predicted progression to ophthalmopathy a median of about 6.8 months before onset, with over 60% sensitivity and 72.22% specificity. Sample size was not statistically predetermined, and blinding of investigators to group allocation was not performed. A 13 V-J signature model separated ophthalmopathy from stable hyperthyroidism, with nearly 90% sensitivity and about 81% specificity in cross-validation and 80%/75% in testing.

The source of this sequence is a woman younger than 30 with Graves' hyperthyroidism. The rearranged chain carries TRBV27 and TRBJ2-2; the D gene lacks a confident call. Source material: blood. CDR3 reads: CASSLSVDTGELFF. The sequenced DNA is TGTGCCAGCAGTTTAAGCGTAGACACCGGGGAGCTGTTTTTT.